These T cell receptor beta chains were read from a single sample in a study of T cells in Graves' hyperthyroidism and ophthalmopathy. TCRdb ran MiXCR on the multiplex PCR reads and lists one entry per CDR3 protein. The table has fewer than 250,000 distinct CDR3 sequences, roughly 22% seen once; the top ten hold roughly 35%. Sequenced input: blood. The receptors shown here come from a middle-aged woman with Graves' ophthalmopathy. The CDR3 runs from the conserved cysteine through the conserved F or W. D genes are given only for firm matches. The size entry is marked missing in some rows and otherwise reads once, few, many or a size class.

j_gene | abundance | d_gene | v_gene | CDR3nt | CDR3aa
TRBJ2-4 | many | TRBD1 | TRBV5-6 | TGTGCCAGCAGCTTGAGGGGGCTGAACAAAAACATTCAGTACTTC | CASSLRGLNKNIQYF
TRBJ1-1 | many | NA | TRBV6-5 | TGTGCCAGCACCCCCCTGGGGGTCAACACTGAAGCTTTCTTT | CASTPLGVNTEAFF
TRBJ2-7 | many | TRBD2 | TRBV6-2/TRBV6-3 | TGTGCCAGCTATAAGAGGCTAGCGGGAGAGGGCGAGCAGTACTTC | CASYKRLAGEGEQYF
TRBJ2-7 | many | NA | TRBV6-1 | TGTGCCAGCAGACAGGGAGCCCAAGGGTACGAGCAGTACTTC | CASRQGAQGYEQYF
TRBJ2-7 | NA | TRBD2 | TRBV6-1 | TGTGCCAGCAGGCGACTAGCGGGAGGCCTCTACGAGCAGTACTTC | CASRRLAGGLYEQYF
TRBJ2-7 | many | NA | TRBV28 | TGTGCCAGCAGCTCGACAGTCCCCCCACGGGAGCAGTACTTC | CASSSTVPPREQYF
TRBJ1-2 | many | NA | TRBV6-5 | TGTGCCAGCTGGGGCAGGGACTATGGCTACACCTTC | CASWGRDYGYTF
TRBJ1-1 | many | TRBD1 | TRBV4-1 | TGCGCCAGCCAGGACAGGCACACTGAAGCTTTCTTT | CASQDRHTEAFF
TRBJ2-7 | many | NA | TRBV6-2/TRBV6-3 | TGTGCCAGCAGCTCCGGGGACACGGCCTACGAGCAGTACTTC | CASSSGDTAYEQYF
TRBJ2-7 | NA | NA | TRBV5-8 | TGTGCCAGCGAGCCCCGGGACAAAGCCTACGAGCAGTACTTC | CASEPRDKAYEQYF
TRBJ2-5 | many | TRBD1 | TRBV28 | TGTGCCAGCAGCTCCCGGGACAGGCGAGGAGAGACCCAGTACTTC | CASSSRDRRGETQYF
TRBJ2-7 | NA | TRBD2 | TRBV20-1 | TGCAGTGCTAGAGGACTAGCGGACTCCTACGAGCAGTACTTC | CSARGLADSYEQYF
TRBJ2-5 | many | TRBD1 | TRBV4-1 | TGCGCCAGCAGCCAAGACCAGGGGGCTAGTGGAGAGACCCAGTACTTC | CASSQDQGASGETQYF
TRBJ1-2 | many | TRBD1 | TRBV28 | TGTGCCAGCAGTTCTGGCGGGACAGCGAAAAACTATGGCTACACCTTC | CASSSGGTAKNYGYTF
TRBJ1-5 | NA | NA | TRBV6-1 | TGTGCCAGCAGGTCGACATTCACTAGCAATCAGCCCCAGCATTTT | CASRSTFTSNQPQHF
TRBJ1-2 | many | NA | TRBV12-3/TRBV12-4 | TGTGCCAGCAGTCCCGGGCCAATTGGCTACACCTTC | CASSPGPIGYTF
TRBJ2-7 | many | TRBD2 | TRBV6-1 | TGTGCCAGTAGCGGACTAGCGGGAGTCTACGAGCAGTACTTC | CASSGLAGVYEQYF
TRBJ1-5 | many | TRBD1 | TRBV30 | TGTGCCTGGAGTCTTGGACAGGGTGCGGGACCCCAGCATTTT | CAWSLGQGAGPQHF
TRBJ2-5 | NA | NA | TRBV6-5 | TGTGCCAGCAGTTCCAACAGAGAACAAGAGACCCAGTACTTC | CASSSNREQETQYF
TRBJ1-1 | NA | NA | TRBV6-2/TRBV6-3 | TGTGCCAGCAGCGGTTCGACAGAAGCTTTCTTT | CASSGSTEAFF
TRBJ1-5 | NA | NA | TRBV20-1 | TGCAGTGCTTGGGACGGGTATAGCAATCAGCCCCAGCATTTT | CSAWDGYSNQPQHF
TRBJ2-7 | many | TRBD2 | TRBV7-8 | TGTGCCAGCAGCCTTCCGGGACTAGCGGAGGGGTACGAGCAGTACTTC | CASSLPGLAEGYEQYF
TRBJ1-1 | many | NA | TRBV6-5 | TGTGCCAGCAGTTACTCGCCCGGGACGGGCACTGAAGCTTTCTTT | CASSYSPGTGTEAFF
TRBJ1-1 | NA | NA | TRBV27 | TGTGCCAGCAGTAGACCCCCGGGACACGCCACTGAAGCTTTCTTT | CASSRPPGHATEAFF
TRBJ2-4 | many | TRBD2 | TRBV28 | TGTGCCAGCAGCCCCGGGGTAGCGGGAGGGCCCCTAGCCAAAAACATTCAGTACTTC | CASSPGVAGGPLAKNIQYF
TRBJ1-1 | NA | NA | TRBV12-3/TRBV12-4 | TGTGCCAGCAGTTTCCCTCTAGGGGGGACTGAAGCTTTCTTT | CASSFPLGGTEAFF
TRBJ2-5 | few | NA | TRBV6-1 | TGTGCCAGCACCGCGGGGACGCTGGGCGGGGAAGAGACCCAGTACTTC | CASTAGTLGGEETQYF
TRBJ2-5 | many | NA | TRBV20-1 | TGCAGTGCTAGAGACCCGACCTTACGAGAGACCCAGTACTTC | CSARDPTLRETQYF
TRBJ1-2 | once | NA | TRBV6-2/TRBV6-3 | TGTGCCAGCAGTTACCCTGGGAGGAGTGGCTACACCTTC | CASSYPGRSGYTF
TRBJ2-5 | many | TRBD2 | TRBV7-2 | TGTGCCAGCAGCTACTACTCGGCGGGGGGAGAGACCCAGTACTTC | CASSYYSAGGETQYF
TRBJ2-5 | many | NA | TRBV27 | TGTGCCAGCAGTTGGGGGTTGGGGAAGACCCAGTACTTC | CASSWGLGKTQYF
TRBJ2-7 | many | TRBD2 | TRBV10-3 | TGTGCCATCAGTGCAGACCAGCGGGAATCTTACGAGCAGTACTTC | CAISADQRESYEQYF
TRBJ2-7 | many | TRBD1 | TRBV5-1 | TGCGCCAGCAGGCCAGGGGGCGCCCAACTTTCCTACGAGCAGTACTTC | CASRPGGAQLSYEQYF
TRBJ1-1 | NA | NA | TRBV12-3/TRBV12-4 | TGTGCCAGCATAAAGAAACAGGGCTGGGACACTGAAGCTTTCTTT | CASIKKQGWDTEAFF
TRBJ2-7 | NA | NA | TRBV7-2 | TGTGCCAGCAGCATAAACGGGGACTCCTACGAGCAGTACTTC | CASSINGDSYEQYF
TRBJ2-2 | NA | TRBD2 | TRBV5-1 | TGCGCCGGCAGCCCGGGACTAGCGGGAGATCGGGACACCGGGGAGCTGTCTTTT | CAGSPGLAGDRDTGELSF
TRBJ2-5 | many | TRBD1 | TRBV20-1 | TGCAGTGCTAGACCCCTCCAGGGGGCTGCTAAGGAGACCCAGTACTTC | CSARPLQGAAKETQYF